Sequencing of this TCR beta chain was carried out in a study of beta chain features in type 1 diabetes. The ends were cut back, 7 bases at V and 5 bases at J, with 6 bases in the middle. The CDR3 spans 11 residues. Sequenced material consisted of expressed TCRB transcripts (all of the isolated RNA was reverse transcribed). The data were produced by immunoSEQ multiplex PCR, yet TCRdb's version contains in-frame clones alone and is incomplete. The sample shows about 740,000 clones, around an eighth of them seen only once. This clone was seen at least ten times. Its antigen is unidentified. Study-wide results and limits: PCR could preferentially amplify shorter templates, alike in patients and controls. The study found moderately but significantly shorter TCRB CDR3s in all four CD4+ subsets of Type 1 diabetes patients.

The sample taken for sequencing was naive CD4+ T cells from blood. This chain uses TRBV23-1 with TRBJ2-1; no firm D call. TRBV23-1 belongs to the ORF category, with a function that is uncertain. This TCR was sampled from a young man with type 1 diabetes. This CDR3 reads CASTGHNEQFF. CDR3 in DNA: TGCGCCAGCACTGGGCACAATGAGCAGTTCTTC.